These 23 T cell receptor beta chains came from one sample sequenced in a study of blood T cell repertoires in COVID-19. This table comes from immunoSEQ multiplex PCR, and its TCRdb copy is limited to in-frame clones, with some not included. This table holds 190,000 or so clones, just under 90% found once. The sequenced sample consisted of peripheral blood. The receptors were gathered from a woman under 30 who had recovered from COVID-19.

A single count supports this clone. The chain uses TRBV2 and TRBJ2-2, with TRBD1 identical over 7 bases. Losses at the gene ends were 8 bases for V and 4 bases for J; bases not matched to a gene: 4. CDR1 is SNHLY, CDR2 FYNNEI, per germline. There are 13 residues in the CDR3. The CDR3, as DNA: TGTGCCAGCTTAGACAGGGCCACCGGGGAGCTGTTTTTT. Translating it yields CASLDRATGELFF.

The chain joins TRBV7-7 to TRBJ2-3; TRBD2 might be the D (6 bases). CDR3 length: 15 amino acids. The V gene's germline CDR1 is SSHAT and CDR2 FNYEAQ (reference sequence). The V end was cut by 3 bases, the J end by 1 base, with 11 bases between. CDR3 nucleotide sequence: TGTGCCAGCAGCTTTCGGGACTCCGGCACAGATACGCAGTATTTT. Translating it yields CASSFRDSGTDTQYF.

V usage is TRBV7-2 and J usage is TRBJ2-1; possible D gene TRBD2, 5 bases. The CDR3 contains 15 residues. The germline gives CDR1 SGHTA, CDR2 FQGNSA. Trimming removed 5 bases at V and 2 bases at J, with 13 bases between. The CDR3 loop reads CASSLRGPTYNEQFF. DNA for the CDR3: TGTGCCAGCAGCCTGCGAGGGCCGACCTACAATGAGCAGTTCTTC.

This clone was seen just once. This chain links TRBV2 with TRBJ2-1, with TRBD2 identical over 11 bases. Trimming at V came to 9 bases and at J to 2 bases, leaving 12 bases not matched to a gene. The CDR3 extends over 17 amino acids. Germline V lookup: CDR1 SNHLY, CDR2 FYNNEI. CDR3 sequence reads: CARVPGLAAGAYNEQFF. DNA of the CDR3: TGTGCCAGAGTACCGGGACTAGCGGCCGGTGCCTACAATGAGCAGTTCTTC. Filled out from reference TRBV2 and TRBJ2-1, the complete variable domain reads EPEVTQTPSHQVTQMGQEVILRCVPISNHLYFYWYRQILGQKVEFLVSFYNNEISEKSEIFDDQFSVERPDGSNFTLKIRSTKLEDSAMYFCARVPGLAAGAYNEQFFGPGTRLTVL.

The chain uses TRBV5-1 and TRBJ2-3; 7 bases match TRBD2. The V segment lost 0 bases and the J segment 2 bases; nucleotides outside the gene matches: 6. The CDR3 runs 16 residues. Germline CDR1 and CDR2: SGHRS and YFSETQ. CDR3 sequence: CASSLDGTKDTDTQYF. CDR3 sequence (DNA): TGCGCCAGCAGCTTGGATGGGACTAAAGACACAGATACGCAGTATTTT.

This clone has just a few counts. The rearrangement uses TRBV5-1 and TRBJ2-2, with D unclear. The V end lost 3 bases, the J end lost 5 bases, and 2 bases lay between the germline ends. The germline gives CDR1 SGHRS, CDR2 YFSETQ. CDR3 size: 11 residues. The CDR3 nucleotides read TGCGCCAGCAGCTCAACCGGGGAGCTGTTTTTT. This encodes CASSSTGELFF.

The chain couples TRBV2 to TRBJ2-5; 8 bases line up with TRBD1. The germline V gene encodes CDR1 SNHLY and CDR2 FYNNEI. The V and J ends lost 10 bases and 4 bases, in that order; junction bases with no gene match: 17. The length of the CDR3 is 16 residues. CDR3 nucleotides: TGTGCCACCACCAGGCAGGGGGCTGGATCAGGAGAGACCCAGTACTTC. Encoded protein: CATTRQGAGSGETQYF. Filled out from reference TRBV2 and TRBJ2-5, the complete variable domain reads EPEVTQTPSHQVTQMGQEVILRCVPISNHLYFYWYRQILGQKVEFLVSFYNNEISEKSEIFDDQFSVERPDGSNFTLKIRSTKLEDSAMYFCATTRQGAGSGETQYFGPGTRLLVL.

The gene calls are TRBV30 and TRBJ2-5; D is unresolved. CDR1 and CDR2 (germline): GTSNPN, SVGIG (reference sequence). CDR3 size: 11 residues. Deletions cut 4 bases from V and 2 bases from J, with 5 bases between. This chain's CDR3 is CAWTLQETQYF. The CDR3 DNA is TGTGCCTGGACCTTACAAGAGACCCAGTACTTC.

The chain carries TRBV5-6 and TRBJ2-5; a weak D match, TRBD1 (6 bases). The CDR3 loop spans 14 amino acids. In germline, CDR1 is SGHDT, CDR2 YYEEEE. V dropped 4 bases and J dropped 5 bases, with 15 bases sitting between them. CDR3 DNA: TGTGCCAGCAGCAAGACAGGACCTGGGGAGACCCAGTACTTC. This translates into CASSKTGPGETQYF.

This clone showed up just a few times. In nucleotides, the CDR3 is TGTGCCAGCAGCTTAGGGACAGCCTATGGCTACACCTTC. Translated, it gives CASSLGTAYGYTF. V is TRBV5-6 and J is TRBJ1-2; TRBD1 matches at 7 bases. The CDR3 has 13 residues. Germline CDR1 SGHDT, CDR2 YYEEEE. Germline trimming cut 2 bases from V and 4 bases from J; bases unmatched to any gene: 2.

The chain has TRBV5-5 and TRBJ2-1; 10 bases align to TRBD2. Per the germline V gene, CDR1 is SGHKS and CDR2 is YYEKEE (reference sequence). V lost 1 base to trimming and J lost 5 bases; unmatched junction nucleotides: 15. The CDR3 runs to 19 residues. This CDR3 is CASSLIFGWTSGTNNEQFF. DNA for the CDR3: TGTGCCAGCAGCTTGATTTTTGGTTGGACTAGCGGAACGAACAATGAGCAGTTCTTC.

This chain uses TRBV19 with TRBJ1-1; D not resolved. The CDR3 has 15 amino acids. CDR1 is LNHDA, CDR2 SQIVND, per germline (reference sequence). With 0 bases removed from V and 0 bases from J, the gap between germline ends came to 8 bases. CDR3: CASSIEGGLNTEAFF. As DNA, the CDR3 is TGTGCCAGTAGTATAGAAGGCGGGTTGAACACTGAAGCTTTCTTT. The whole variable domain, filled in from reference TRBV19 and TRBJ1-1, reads DGGITQSPKYLFRKEGQNVTLSCEQNLNHDAMYWYRQDPGQGLRLIYYSQIVNDFQKGDIAEGYSVSREKKESFPLTVTSAQKNPTAFYLCASSIEGGLNTEAFFGQGTRLTVV.

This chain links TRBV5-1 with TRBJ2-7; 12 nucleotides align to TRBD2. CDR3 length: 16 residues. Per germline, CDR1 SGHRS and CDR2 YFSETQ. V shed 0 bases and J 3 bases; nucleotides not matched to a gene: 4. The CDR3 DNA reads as TGCGCCAGCAGCTTGGGACTAGCGGGAGACAACTACGAGCAGTACTTC. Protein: CASSLGLAGDNYEQYF.

In nucleotides, the CDR3 is TGTGCCAGCAGCTCCCTAGGGGGTAGGAACACTGAAGCTTTCTTT. Its translation: CASSSLGGRNTEAFF. The chain is built from TRBV7-8 and TRBJ1-1, with a possible D match to TRBD1 (6 bases). The germline V gene has CDR1 SGHVS and CDR2 FQNEAQ. This CDR3 is 15 amino acids long. V was cut by 4 bases and J by 1 base, with 13 bases left in between.

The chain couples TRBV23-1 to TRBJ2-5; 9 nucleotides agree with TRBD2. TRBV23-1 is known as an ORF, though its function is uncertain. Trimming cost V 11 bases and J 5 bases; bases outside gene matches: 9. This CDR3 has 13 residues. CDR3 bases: TGCGCCCTTTTAGCGGGGGCAAGGGAGACCCAGTACTTC. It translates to CALLAGARETQYF.

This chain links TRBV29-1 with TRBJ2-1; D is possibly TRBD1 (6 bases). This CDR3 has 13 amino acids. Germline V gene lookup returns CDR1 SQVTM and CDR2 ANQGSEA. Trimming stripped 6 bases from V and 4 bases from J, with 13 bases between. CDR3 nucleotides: TGCAGCGTGGTCCGGGACAATTACAATGAGCAGTTCTTC. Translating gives CSVVRDNYNEQFF.

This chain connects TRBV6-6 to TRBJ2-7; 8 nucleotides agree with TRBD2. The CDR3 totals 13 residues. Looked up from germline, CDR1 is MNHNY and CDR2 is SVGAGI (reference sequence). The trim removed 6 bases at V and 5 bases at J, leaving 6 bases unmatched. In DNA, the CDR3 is TGTGCCAGCAGCCCGGGGGGGTTCAACGAGCAGTACTTC. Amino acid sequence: CASSPGGFNEQYF.

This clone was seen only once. The CDR3 protein is CSGTGDNTIYF. CDR3 nucleotides: TGCAGTGGAACAGGAGATAACACCATATATTTT. The chain recombines TRBV20-1 with TRBJ1-3; weak D call: TRBD1 (5 bases). This CDR3 comprises 11 residues. Germline CDR1 and CDR2: DFQATT and SNEGSKA (reference sequence). V was shortened by 7 bases and J by 7 bases, with 11 bases between the two germline ends.

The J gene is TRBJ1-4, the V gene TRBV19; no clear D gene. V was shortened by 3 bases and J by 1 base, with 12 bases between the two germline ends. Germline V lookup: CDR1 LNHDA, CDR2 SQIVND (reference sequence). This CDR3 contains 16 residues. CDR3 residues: CASSISIRRTNEKLFF. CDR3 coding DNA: TGTGCCAGTAGTATTAGTATTAGAAGAACTAATGAAAAACTGTTTTTT.

The chain's CDR3 is CASGTRGLHNEQFF. The CDR3, as DNA: TGTGCCAGCGGCACCAGGGGGCTCCACAATGAGCAGTTCTTC. The chain is built from TRBV2 and TRBJ2-1; 8 positions match TRBD1. V gave up 8 bases and J gave up 5 bases; unmatched junction bases: 8. Germline values: CDR1 SNHLY, CDR2 FYNNEI. The CDR3 length is 14 residues.

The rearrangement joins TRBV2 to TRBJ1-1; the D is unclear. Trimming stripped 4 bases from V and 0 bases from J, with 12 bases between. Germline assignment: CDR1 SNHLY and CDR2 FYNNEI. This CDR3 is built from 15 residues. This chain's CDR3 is CASSVGRPMNTEAFF. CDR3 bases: TGTGCCAGCAGTGTGGGCAGGCCAATGAACACTGAAGCTTTCTTT.

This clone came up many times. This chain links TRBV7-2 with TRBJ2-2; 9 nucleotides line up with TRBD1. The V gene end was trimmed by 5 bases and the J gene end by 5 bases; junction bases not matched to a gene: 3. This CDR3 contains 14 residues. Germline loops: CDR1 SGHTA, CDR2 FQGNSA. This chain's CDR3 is CASSLTGGTGELFF. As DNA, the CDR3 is TGTGCCAGCAGCCTGACAGGGGGTACCGGGGAGCTGTTTTTT.

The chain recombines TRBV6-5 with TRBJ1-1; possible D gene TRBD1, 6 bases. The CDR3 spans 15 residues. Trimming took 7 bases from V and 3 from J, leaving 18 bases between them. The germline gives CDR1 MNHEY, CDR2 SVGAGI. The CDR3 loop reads CASTLFRGKDTEAFF. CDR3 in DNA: TGTGCCAGCACCCTATTTAGGGGGAAGGACACTGAAGCTTTCTTT.